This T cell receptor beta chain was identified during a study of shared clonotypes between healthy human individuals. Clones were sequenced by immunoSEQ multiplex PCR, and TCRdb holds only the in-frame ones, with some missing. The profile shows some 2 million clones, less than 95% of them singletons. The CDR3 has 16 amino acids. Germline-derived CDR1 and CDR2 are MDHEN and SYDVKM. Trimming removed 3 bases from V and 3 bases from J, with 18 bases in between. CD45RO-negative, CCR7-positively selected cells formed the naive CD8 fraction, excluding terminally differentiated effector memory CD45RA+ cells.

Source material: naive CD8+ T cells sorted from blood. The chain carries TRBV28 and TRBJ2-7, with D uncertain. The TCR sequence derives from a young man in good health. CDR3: CASSLIGHSRIYEQYF. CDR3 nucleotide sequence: TGTGCCAGCAGTTTGATTGGTCACAGTCGGATCTACGAGCAGTACTTC.